The rows below give T cell receptor beta chains drawn from one sample of a study of T cell changes during pregnancy in multiple sclerosis. Assay used: immunoSEQ multiplex PCR; TCRdb lists only in-frame clones, some missing. The sample gives tens of thousands of clones, 91% of which show up once; around 0.3% is in the top ten. The sequencing used CD4+ T cells from peripheral blood mononuclear cells, collected in the third trimester of pregnancy. The source is a female donor in good health, enrolled as a control in a pregnancy study. CDR3s include the opening cysteine and the closing phenylalanine or tryptophan. Each record gives: D gene, clone size, J gene, V gene, CDR3 DNA, CDR3 protein. D genes are given only for firm matches. For some rows the clone size is stated as once, few or many, or as a class when expanded; others skip it.

-	-	TRBJ1-3	TRBV7-3	TGTGCCAGCAGCTTAACAGGGGCTGGAAACACCATATATTTT	CASSLTGAGNTIYF
-	-	TRBJ1-2	TRBV7-9	TGTGCCAGCAGCTTAGCCCCAGTTGAGGGATTGGATGGCTACACCTTC	CASSLAPVEGLDGYTF
-	-	TRBJ1-2	TRBV4-3	TGCGCCAGCAGCCAAGATTGGTCGTTGGTGTCGGGTGGCTACACCTTC	CASSQDWSLVSGGYTF
-	-	TRBJ2-7	TRBV5-6	TGTGCCAGCAGCTTGAGGGGTACCTACGAGCAGTACTTC	CASSLRGTYEQYF
-	once	TRBJ1-1	TRBV6-1	TGTGCCAGCAGTGTTTCGGGGGGGCACACTGAAGCTTTCTTT	CASSVSGGHTEAFF
TRBD1	-	TRBJ1-4	TRBV4-3	TGCGCCAGCAGCTCTAACAGGGGGATAGCAACTAATGAAAAACTGTTTTTT	CASSSNRGIATNEKLFF
-	-	TRBJ2-7	TRBV5-1	TGCGCCAGCAGCTTTAATTTCGCGGAACTCTACGAGCAGTACTTC	CASSFNFAELYEQYF
-	-	TRBJ1-1	TRBV6-5	TGTGCCAGCAGATTACAGACAGGAGGGAACACTGAAGCTTTCTTT	CASRLQTGGNTEAFF
-	-	TRBJ2-3	TRBV12-2	TGTGCAAGTCGCCTCCCGCGGGGGTACACAGATACGCAGTATTTT	CASRLPRGYTDTQYF
TRBD1	-	TRBJ2-5	TRBV7-2	TGTGCCAGCAGGGGGACAGGGCAAGAGACCCAGTACTTC	CASRGTGQETQYF
-	-	TRBJ2-2	TRBV5-1	TGCGCCAGCAGCTTGGCCCGGGCGAACACCGGGGAGCTGTTTTTT	CASSLARANTGELFF
TRBD1	-	TRBJ1-4	TRBV7-9	TGTGCCAGCGCGACAGGGATAGCTATAAATGAAAAACTGTTTTTT	CASATGIAINEKLFF
TRBD1	-	TRBJ1-2	TRBV5-8	TGTGCCAGCAGCTCGGGACAGAACTATGGCTACACCTTC	CASSSGQNYGYTF
TRBD2	-	TRBJ2-3	TRBV7-3	TGTGCCAGCAGCTTGGCTGGGACTATAGATACGCAGTATTTT	CASSLAGTIDTQYF
TRBD1	-	TRBJ1-2	TRBV30	TGTGCCTGGAGTCGACAGGGGCTAGCTAACTATGGCTACACCTTC	CAWSRQGLANYGYTF
TRBD1	-	TRBJ1-4	TRBV19	TGTGCCAGTAGCCGTGGACAGGGGGCGGTAGTTAGGTTCCCCGGAAAACTGTTTTTT	CASSRGQGAVVRFPGKLFF
-	-	TRBJ2-2	TRBV30	TGTGCCTGGAGTGTAATGCGCCGAAACACCGGGGAGCTGTTTTTT	CAWSVMRRNTGELFF
-	-	TRBJ2-2	TRBV10-3	TGTGCCATCAGCAGCGGGACCGGGGAGCTGTTTTTT	CAISSGTGELFF